The 32 T cell receptor beta chains below all came from one sample that was sequenced in a study of control samples from healthy donors and cancer patients. Measured with immunoSEQ multiplex PCR; TCRdb has only the in-frame clones, and not every one. The data contain 150,000 to 200,000 clones, more than 90% of them singletons. Sequences were obtained from blood. All receptors derive from a woman aged 40 to 50 in good health.

The rearrangement uses TRBV5-1 and TRBJ2-3; 14 positions match TRBD2. The CDR3 length is 17 residues. Trimming cost V 4 bases and J 9 bases; bases outside gene matches: 13. CDR1 SGHRS and CDR2 YFSETQ come from the germline V gene. CDR3 loop: CASSPGLAGAHMGTQYF. CDR3 bases: TGCGCCAGCAGCCCGGGACTAGCGGGGGCCCACATGGGGACGCAGTATTTT.

V gene TRBV4-1 combines with J gene TRBJ2-5; D unclear. The ends were cut back, 3 bases at V and 7 bases at J, with 9 bases in the middle. Germline lookup yields CDR1 MGHRA and CDR2 YSYEKL. The CDR3 length is 12 residues. Written as DNA, the CDR3 is TGCGCCAGCAGCCAGCTACTGGGGACCCAGTACTTC. Amino acids: CASSQLLGTQYF.

CDR3 DNA: TGTGCCAGCAGTTACGCCGACAGGGGAGTCACCGGGGAGCTGTTTTTT. It is translated as CASSYADRGVTGELFF. This chain links TRBV6-2 or TRBV6-3 with TRBJ2-2; 8 bases fit TRBD1. Per germline, CDR1 MNHEY and CDR2 SVGEGT. With V trimmed by 2 bases and J by 4 bases, 6 bases remained unmatched. The CDR3 covers 16 residues.

The genes are TRBV7-8 and TRBJ1-4; 7 nucleotides match TRBD1. The germline V gene encodes CDR1 SGHVS and CDR2 FQNEAQ. J was trimmed by 6 bases and V by 4 bases; bases with no gene match: 5. The CDR3 has 14 residues. The CDR3 sequence: CASSSQGGDEKLFF. The DNA for the CDR3 is TGTGCCAGCAGCTCTCAGGGGGGGGATGAAAAACTGTTTTTT.

The rearrangement links TRBV28 to TRBJ1-3; D may be TRBD1 (6 bases). V was cut by 6 bases and J by 4 bases, with 13 bases left in between. The length of the CDR3 is 14 residues. Germline V gene data show CDR1 as MDHEN and CDR2 as SYDVKM. The CDR3 DNA sequence: TGTGCCAGCAGCCTTACAGGGAACGGAAACACCATATATTTT. Protein product: CASSLTGNGNTIYF.

CDR3 amino acids: CASSYLGELFF. CDR3 DNA: TGTGCCAGCAGTTACCTGGGGGAGCTGTTTTTT. This chain joins TRBV2 and TRBJ2-2; D not certain. This CDR3 region has 11 residues. Germline CDR1 reads SNHLY; CDR2 reads FYNNEI. Trimming took 5 bases from V and 8 from J, leaving 6 bases between them.

The rearrangement joins TRBV5-6 to TRBJ2-1; D remains ambiguous. This CDR3 region has 13 residues. V was cut by 0 bases and J by 7 bases, with 8 bases left in between. Germline lookup yields CDR1 SGHDT and CDR2 YYEEEE. The CDR3 DNA is TGTGCCAGCAGCTTGGGCGTTAGAAATGAGCAGTTCTTC. Its protein product is CASSLGVRNEQFF.

This chain uses TRBV5-5 with TRBJ2-1; 11 bases align to TRBD2. Looked up from germline, CDR1 is SGHKS and CDR2 is YYEKEE (reference sequence). The CDR3 consists of 15 residues. Losses at the gene ends were 5 bases for V and 7 bases for J; bases not matched to a gene: 8. The CDR3 protein is CASSFLAGGGNEQFF. The CDR3 DNA reads as TGTGCCAGCAGTTTTCTAGCGGGGGGTGGTAATGAGCAGTTCTTC.

Only one count was recorded for this clone. V and J are TRBV18 and TRBJ1-2; tentatively, D is TRBD1 (6 bases). The CDR3 is 14 amino acids. Trimming shortened V by 3 bases and J by 7 bases, and 15 bases separated the two germline ends. The germline CDR1 and CDR2 sequences are KGHSH and LQKENI. The CDR3: CASSPIPGDSGYTF. DNA of the CDR3: TGTGCCAGCTCACCGATACCAGGGGATAGTGGCTACACCTTC.

This clone appeared a single time. The J gene is TRBJ2-1, the V gene TRBV7-9; D possibly uses TRBD1 or TRBD2 (6 bases each). Germline V gives CDR1 SEHNR, CDR2 FQNEAQ (reference sequence). The CDR3 is 18 residues long. The V end was cut by 4 bases, the J end by 1 base, with 20 bases between. The CDR3 nucleotides are TGTGCCAGCAGCTCCCCCCGTGGGGGGCGGGGTTCCTACAATGAGCAGTTCTTC. This translates into CASSSPRGGRGSYNEQFF.

This chain links TRBV5-6 with TRBJ1-6; D is possibly TRBD1 (6 bases). Trimming removed 3 bases from V and 10 bases from J, with 17 bases in between. CDR3 length: 15 amino acids. Looked up from germline, CDR1 is SGHDT and CDR2 is YYEEEE. The CDR3 loop is CASSWGRGSGSPLHF. In nucleotides, the CDR3 is TGTGCCAGCAGCTGGGGGCGGGGGTCGGGATCACCCCTCCACTTT.

V and J are TRBV19 and TRBJ1-1, with TRBD1 as a possible D gene (5 bases). Looked up from germline, CDR1 is LNHDA and CDR2 is SQIVND (reference sequence). This CDR3 comprises 15 residues. V was shortened by 4 bases and J by 2 bases, with 14 bases between the two germline ends. CDR3 DNA: TGTGCCAGTAGTAGCTCCGGGACCCCAAACACTGAAGCTTTCTTT. Protein sequence: CASSSSGTPNTEAFF.

This clone was seen a few times. The chain uses TRBV3-1 (or the pseudogene TRBV3-2) and TRBJ1-5; D gene uncertain. The V and J ends lost 3 bases and 10 bases respectively, with 19 bases between them. This CDR3 has 15 amino acids. CDR1 and CDR2 (germline): LGHDT, YNNKEL (reference sequence). CDR3 bases: TGTGCCAGCAGCCATCATGTCCCTTTTCGGGAACCCCAGCATTTT. Amino acid sequence: CASSHHVPFREPQHF.

The V call is TRBV5-1, the J call TRBJ2-3, with TRBD2 matching over 7 bases. The germline gives CDR1 SGHRS, CDR2 YFSETQ. The J segment lost 0 bases and the V segment lost 0 bases, leaving 4 bases of the junction unmatched. The CDR3 has 16 amino acids. This CDR3 reads CASSLEAGFSTDTQYF. The CDR3 DNA follows: TGCGCCAGCAGCTTGGAAGCGGGGTTTAGCACAGATACGCAGTATTTT.

The chain combines TRBV29-1 with TRBJ2-1; 12 bases are shared with TRBD1. Germline V gene sequence: CDR1 SQVTM, CDR2 ANQGSEA. CDR3 size: 16 residues. Germline trimming cut 3 bases from V and 2 bases from J; bases unmatched to any gene: 5. The CDR3: CSVEEGTGGAYNEQFF. The CDR3 nucleotides are TGCAGCGTTGAGGAGGGGACAGGGGGCGCCTACAATGAGCAGTTCTTC.

This clone was observed a single time. The V gene is TRBV27, the J gene TRBJ1-2; D remains ambiguous. The V gene lost 3 bases and the J gene lost 3 bases, with 14 bases spanning the gap. This CDR3 is built from 15 residues. Germline V gene sequence: CDR1 MNHEY, CDR2 SMNVEV (reference sequence). The CDR3 spells CASSFGQGLYYGYTF. CDR3 DNA: TGTGCCAGCAGTTTCGGGCAAGGACTTTACTATGGCTACACCTTC.

The V gene is TRBV5-6, the J gene TRBJ1-2, with 8 bases that match TRBD1. The CDR3 has 14 residues. CDR1 and CDR2 from the germline V gene are SGHDT and YYEEEE. V was clipped by 3 bases and J by 4 bases; unmatched bases: 5. Here the CDR3 DNA reads TGTGCCAGCAGCTCGGACAGGGATCTCTATGGCTACACCTTC. As protein: CASSSDRDLYGYTF.

The chain recombines TRBV5-1 with TRBJ1-1; D perhaps matches TRBD1 (5 bases). V was clipped by 5 bases and J by 5 bases, with 16 bases between them. There are 14 residues in the CDR3. Germline values: CDR1 SGHRS, CDR2 YFSETQ. Written as DNA, the CDR3 is TGCGCCAGCAGTTCAGGGTGGGGGGATACTGAAGCTTTCTTT. It is translated as CASSSGWGDTEAFF.

The chain employs TRBV28 and TRBJ1-3, with D unresolved. V was trimmed by 10 bases and J by 0 bases, leaving 16 bases between them. CDR1 is MDHEN and CDR2 is SYDVKM in the germline V gene. The CDR3 is 15 amino acids. The CDR3 protein is CATNPQTASGNTIYF. CDR3 in DNA: TGTGCCACCAATCCCCAGACTGCCTCTGGAAACACCATATATTTT. The variable domain in full, completed from reference TRBV28 and TRBJ1-3, reads DVKVTQSSRYLVKRTGEKVFLECVQDMDHENMFWYRQDPGLGLRLIYFSYDVKMKEKGDIPEGYSVSREKKERFSLILESASTNQTSMYLCATNPQTASGNTIYFGEGSWLTVV.

The chain has TRBV6-1 and TRBJ1-1; D is unresolved. The CDR3 runs to 12 residues. V was clipped by 2 bases and J by 9 bases, with 10 bases between them. Germline CDR1 is MNHNS and CDR2 is SASEGT. CDR3 protein: CASSEPLVQAFF. CDR3 nucleotide sequence: TGTGCCAGCAGTGAACCCTTGGTGCAAGCTTTCTTT.

This clone was recorded once. This chain joins TRBV6-5 and TRBJ1-6; tentatively, D is TRBD1 (6 bases). Germline values: CDR1 MNHEY, CDR2 SVGAGI. The CDR3 totals 15 residues. Trimming removed 6 bases from V and 4 bases from J, with 13 bases in between. CDR3 coding DNA: TGTGCCAGCAGCACCGGACAGATGTATAATTCACCCCTCCACTTT. Its protein product is CASSTGQMYNSPLHF.

This rearrangement joins TRBV3-1 (or the pseudogene TRBV3-2) to TRBJ2-7; 9 nucleotides line up with TRBD1. The CDR3 totals 16 residues. Trimming cost V 4 bases and J 4 bases; bases outside gene matches: 11. Germline CDR1 LGHDT, CDR2 YNNKEL (reference sequence). The CDR3, as DNA: TGTGCCAGCAGCCCAACACTCGGGACAGGGTATTACGAGCAGTACTTC. Translation gives CASSPTLGTGYYEQYF.

V usage is TRBV19 and J usage is TRBJ1-6, with 7 positions matching TRBD1. This CDR3 has 15 residues. The germline CDR1 and CDR2 sequences are LNHDA and SQIVND (reference sequence). Unmatched junction bases numbered 5, after V lost 9 bases and J lost 0 bases. In DNA, the CDR3 is TGTGCCAGCAACCGGGACAGCTCCTATAATTCACCCCTCCACTTT. Translated: CASNRDSSYNSPLHF. The full variable domain, completed using reference TRBV19 and TRBJ1-6, is DGGITQSPKYLFRKEGQNVTLSCEQNLNHDAMYWYRQDPGQGLRLIYYSQIVNDFQKGDIAEGYSVSREKKESFPLTVTSAQKNPTAFYLCASNRDSSYNSPLHFGNGTRLTVT.

V is TRBV3-1 (or the pseudogene TRBV3-2) and J is TRBJ2-7, with D hard to call. The germline V gene has CDR1 LGHDT and CDR2 YNNKEL (reference sequence). V shed 3 bases and J shed 2 bases, with 11 bases lying between them. This CDR3 region has 14 residues. For the CDR3, the DNA is TGTGCCAGCAGCCAGCACACAGATACCTACGAGCAGTACTTC. It specifies CASSQHTDTYEQYF.

The chain recombines TRBV4-1 with TRBJ1-3, with D hard to call. This CDR3 is built from 17 residues. The V end lost 1 base, the J end lost 2 bases, and 15 bases lay between the germline ends. Germline V CDR1 and CDR2: MGHRA, YSYEKL. This CDR3 is CASSQAEGWGAGNTIYF. DNA of the CDR3: TGCGCCAGCAGCCAAGCTGAAGGGTGGGGTGCTGGAAACACCATATATTTT.

This clone was seen a single time. This sequence joins TRBV5-4 and TRBJ1-1; tentatively, D is TRBD1 (5 bases). The CDR3 is 14 residues long. Germline CDR1 is SGHNT and CDR2 is YYREEE (reference sequence). Trimming took off 5 bases at V and 4 bases at J, with 15 bases between the two ends. The DNA for the CDR3 is TGTGCCAGCAGTCCAGAGGGGAGAAGCACTGAAGCTTTCTTT. This encodes CASSPEGRSTEAFF.

The rearrangement uses TRBV3-1 (or the pseudogene TRBV3-2) and TRBJ2-1; no reliable D call. V lost 0 bases to trimming and J lost 0 bases, with 9 bases between them. Germline V gives CDR1 LGHDT, CDR2 YNNKEL (reference sequence). This CDR3 spans 16 amino acids. CDR3 bases: TGTGCCAGCAGCCAAGATAGGCGGAGCTCCTACAATGAGCAGTTCTTC. Its translation is CASSQDRRSSYNEQFF.

The V gene is TRBV6-5, the J gene TRBJ1-4, with 8 nucleotides matching TRBD1. The CDR3 has 15 residues. Germline CDR1 and CDR2: MNHEY and SVGAGI. V gave up 6 bases and J gave up 8 bases; unmatched junction bases: 11. CDR3 sequence (DNA): TGTGCCAGCAGCCTTCGTCAGGGGGCGTGGGAAAAACTGTTTTTT. This encodes CASSLRQGAWEKLFF.

V gene TRBV6-5 combines with J gene TRBJ1-2; D gene unclear. Looked up from germline, CDR1 is MNHEY and CDR2 is SVGAGI. This CDR3 is 12 amino acids long. V lost 7 bases and J lost 8, with 14 bases in between. CDR3 bases: TGTGCCAGCAACCCGTCTGCCTTGGGCTACACCTTC. It codes for CASNPSALGYTF.

The chain is built from TRBV4-1 and TRBJ2-7; 8 positions agree with TRBD2. CDR3 length: 17 amino acids. The J segment lost 4 bases and the V segment lost 3 bases, leaving 14 bases of the junction unmatched. In germline, CDR1 is MGHRA, CDR2 YSYEKL. The CDR3 region has the DNA TGCGCCAGCAGCCACCCCCCGACAGCGGGGGAAGGGTACGAGCAGTACTTC. It specifies CASSHPPTAGEGYEQYF.

The chain employs TRBV18 and TRBJ1-1; tentative D call: TRBD1 (5 bases). CDR3 length equals 15 residues. Trimming shortened V by 0 bases and J by 4 bases, and 12 bases separated the two germline ends. Germline-derived CDR1 and CDR2 are KGHSH and LQKENI. The CDR3 DNA is TGTGCCAGCTCACCACCATCGGGGGTAGGCACTGAAGCTTTCTTT. Its translation: CASSPPSGVGTEAFF.

The chain uses TRBV6-4 and TRBJ1-1; TRBD1 aligns across 9 bases. From germline, CDR1 is MRHNA and CDR2 SNTAGT. The CDR3 is 12 residues long. J was trimmed by 7 bases and V by 7 bases; bases with no gene match: 4. The CDR3 nucleotides read TGTGCCAGCACTGGGGACAGGGATGAAGCTTTCTTT. Its protein is CASTGDRDEAFF.